The present TCR beta chain was sequenced within a study of human T cells and chemical hapten exposure. About the study: In the sensitization step, 2% DPC was placed on 2 cm by 2 cm of upper inner arm skin. Overall study results and limits: Among TCRs, those above 1 in 1000 frequency were unaffected by DPC sensitization. Every donor had alopecia, and their immune response may therefore differ from healthy people's. It was expanded TCRs that formed significantly more large CDR3 similarity clusters than controls did.

Time point denoted: patch test 1, 2 weeks after DPC sensitization. Treatment reported: therapeutic diphenylcyclopropenone sensitization with weekly scalp DPC. This CDR3 contains 14 residues. Germline V gives CDR1 SEHNR, CDR2 FQNEAQ (reference sequence). V gave up 0 bases and J gave up 3 bases, with 9 bases separating them. This clonotype was seen ten or more times. Its cognate antigen is unknown. TCRdb reprocessed the RACE reads with MiXCR, giving one entry per CDR3 protein. The profile covers about 120,000 distinct CDR3 sequences, with roughly 15% appearing a single time and less than 0.95% taken by the ten largest.

The receptor was derived from a man aged 18 to 30 with alopecia areata. Some clones in this sample may be carry-over from other donors' samples. This material consisted of whole blood, taken in connection with sensitization to the hapten diphenylcyclopropenone (DPC). The chain employs TRBV7-9 and TRBJ2-7; no definite D call. For the CDR3, the DNA is TGTGCCAGCAGCTTAGCAGGAGCCGGCTACGAGCAGTACTTC. Residues: CASSLAGAGYEQYF.